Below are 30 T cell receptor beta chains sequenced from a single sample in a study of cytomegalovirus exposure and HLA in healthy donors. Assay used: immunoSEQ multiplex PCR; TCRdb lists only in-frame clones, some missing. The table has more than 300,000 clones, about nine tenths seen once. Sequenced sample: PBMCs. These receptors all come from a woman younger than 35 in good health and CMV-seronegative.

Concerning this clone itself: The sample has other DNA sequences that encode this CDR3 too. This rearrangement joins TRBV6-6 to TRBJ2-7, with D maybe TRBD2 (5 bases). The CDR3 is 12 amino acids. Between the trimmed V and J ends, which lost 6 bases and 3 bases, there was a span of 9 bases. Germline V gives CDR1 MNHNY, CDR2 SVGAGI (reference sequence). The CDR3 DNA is TGTGCCAGCAGCCCTGGGAGCTACGAGCAGTACTTC. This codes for CASSPGSYEQYF.

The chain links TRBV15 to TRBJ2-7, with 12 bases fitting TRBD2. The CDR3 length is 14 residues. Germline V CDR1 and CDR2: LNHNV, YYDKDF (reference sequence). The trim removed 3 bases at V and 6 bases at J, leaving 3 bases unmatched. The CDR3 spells CATSRTSGSVEQYF. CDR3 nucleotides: TGTGCCACCAGCAGGACTAGCGGGAGTGTCGAGCAGTACTTC.

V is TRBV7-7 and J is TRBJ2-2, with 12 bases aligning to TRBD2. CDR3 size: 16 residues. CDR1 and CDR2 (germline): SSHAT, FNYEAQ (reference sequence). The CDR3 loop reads CAPTSGRRENTGELFF. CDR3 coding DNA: TGTGCGCCCACTAGCGGGAGGAGAGAGAACACCGGGGAGCTGTTTTTT.

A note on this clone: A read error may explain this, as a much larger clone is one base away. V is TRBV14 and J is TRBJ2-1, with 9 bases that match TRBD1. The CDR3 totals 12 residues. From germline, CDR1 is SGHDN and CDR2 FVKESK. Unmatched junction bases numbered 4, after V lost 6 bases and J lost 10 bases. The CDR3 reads CASRRTGDEQFF. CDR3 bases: TGTGCCAGCAGACGGACAGGGGACGAGCAGTTCTTC.

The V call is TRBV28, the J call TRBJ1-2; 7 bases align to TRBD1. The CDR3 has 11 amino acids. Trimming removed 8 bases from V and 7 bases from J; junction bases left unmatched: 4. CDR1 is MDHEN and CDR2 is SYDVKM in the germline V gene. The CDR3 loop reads CASEQGLGYTF. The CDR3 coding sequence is TGTGCCAGCGAACAGGGGCTTGGCTACACCTTC.

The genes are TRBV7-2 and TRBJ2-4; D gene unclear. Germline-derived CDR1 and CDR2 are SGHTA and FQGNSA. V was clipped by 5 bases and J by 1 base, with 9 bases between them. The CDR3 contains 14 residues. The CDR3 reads CASSPREAKNIQYF. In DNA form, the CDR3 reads TGTGCCAGCAGCCCGAGAGAGGCCAAAAACATTCAGTACTTC.

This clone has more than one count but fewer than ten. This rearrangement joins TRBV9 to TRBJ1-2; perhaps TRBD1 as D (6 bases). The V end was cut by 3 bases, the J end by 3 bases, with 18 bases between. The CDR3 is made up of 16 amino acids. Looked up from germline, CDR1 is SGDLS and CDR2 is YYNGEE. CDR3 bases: TGTGCCAGCAGCGGAACCTTCAGGGGATTCGACTATGGCTACACCTTC. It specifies CASSGTFRGFDYGYTF.

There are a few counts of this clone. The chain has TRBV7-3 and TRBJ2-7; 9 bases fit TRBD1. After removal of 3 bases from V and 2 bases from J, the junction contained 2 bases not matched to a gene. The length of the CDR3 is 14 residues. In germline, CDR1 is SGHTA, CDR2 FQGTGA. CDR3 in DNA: TGTGCCAGCAGCTTGACAGGGGGGACCTACGAGCAGTACTTC. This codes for CASSLTGGTYEQYF.

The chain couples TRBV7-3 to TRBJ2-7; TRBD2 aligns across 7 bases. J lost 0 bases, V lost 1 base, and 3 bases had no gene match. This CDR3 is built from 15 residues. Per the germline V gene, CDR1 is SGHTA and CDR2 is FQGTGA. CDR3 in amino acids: CASSLRSGTSYEQYF. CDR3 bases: TGTGCCAGCAGCTTAAGGAGCGGGACCTCCTACGAGCAGTACTTC.

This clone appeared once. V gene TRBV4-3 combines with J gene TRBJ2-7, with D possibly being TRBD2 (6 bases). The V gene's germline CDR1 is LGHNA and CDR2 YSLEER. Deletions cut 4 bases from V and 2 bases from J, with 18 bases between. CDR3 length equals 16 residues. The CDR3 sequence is CASSRTRETLPYEQYF. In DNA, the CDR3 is TGCGCCAGCAGCCGTACCCGGGAGACGTTACCCTACGAGCAGTACTTC.

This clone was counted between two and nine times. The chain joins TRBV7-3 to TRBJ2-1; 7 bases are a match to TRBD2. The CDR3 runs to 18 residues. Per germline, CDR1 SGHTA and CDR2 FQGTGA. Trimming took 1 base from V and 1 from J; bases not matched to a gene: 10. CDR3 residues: CASSLNPSGEGSYNEQFF. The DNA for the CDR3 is TGTGCCAGCAGCTTAAACCCTAGCGGTGAGGGGTCCTACAATGAGCAGTTCTTC.

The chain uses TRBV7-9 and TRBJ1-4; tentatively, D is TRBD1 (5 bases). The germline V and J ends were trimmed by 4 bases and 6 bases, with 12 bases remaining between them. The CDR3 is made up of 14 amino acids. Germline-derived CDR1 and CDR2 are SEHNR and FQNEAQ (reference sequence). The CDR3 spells CASSSHGGDEKLFF. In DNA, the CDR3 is TGTGCCAGCAGCTCCCACGGGGGGGATGAAAAACTGTTTTTT. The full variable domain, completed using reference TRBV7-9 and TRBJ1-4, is DTGVSQNPRHKITKRGQNVTFRCDPISEHNRLYWYRQTLGQGPEFLTYFQNEAQLEKSRLLSDRFSAERPKGSFSTLEIQRTEQGDSAMYLCASSSHGGDEKLFFGSGTQLSVL.

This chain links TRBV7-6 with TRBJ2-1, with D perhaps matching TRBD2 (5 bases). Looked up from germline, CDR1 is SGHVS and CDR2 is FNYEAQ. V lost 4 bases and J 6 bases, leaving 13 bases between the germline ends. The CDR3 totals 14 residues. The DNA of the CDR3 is TGTGCCAGCAGCTCAGGAGCAGCGGTCAATGAGCAGTTCTTC. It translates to CASSSGAAVNEQFF.

CDR3: CASSLGRDRARTNEKLFF. In DNA form, the CDR3 reads TGCGCCAGCAGCTTAGGCCGGGACAGGGCTCGAACTAATGAAAAACTGTTTTTT. The J gene is TRBJ1-4, the V gene TRBV5-1; 9 nucleotides match TRBD1. Germline CDR1 SGHRS, CDR2 YFSETQ. The V and J ends lost 2 bases and 1 base, in that order; junction bases with no gene match: 9. The CDR3 loop spans 18 amino acids.

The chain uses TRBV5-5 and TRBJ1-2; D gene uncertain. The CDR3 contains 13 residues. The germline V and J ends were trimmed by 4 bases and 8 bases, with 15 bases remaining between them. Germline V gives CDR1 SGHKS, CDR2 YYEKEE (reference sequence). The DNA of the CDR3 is TGTGCCAGCAGCCCATGGTCGGGAAGCGGCTACACCTTC. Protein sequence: CASSPWSGSGYTF. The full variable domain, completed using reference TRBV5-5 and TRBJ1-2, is DAGVTQSPTHLIKTRGQQVTLRCSPISGHKSVSWYQQVLGQGPQFIFQYYEKEERGRGNFPDRFSARQFPNYSSELNVNALLLGDSALYLCASSPWSGSGYTFGSGTRLTVV.

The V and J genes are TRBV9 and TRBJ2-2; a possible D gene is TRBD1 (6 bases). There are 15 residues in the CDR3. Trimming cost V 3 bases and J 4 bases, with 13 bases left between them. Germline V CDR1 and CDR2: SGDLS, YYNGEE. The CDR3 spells CASSGRTASTGELFF. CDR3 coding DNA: TGTGCCAGCAGCGGAAGGACAGCTTCCACCGGGGAGCTGTTTTTT. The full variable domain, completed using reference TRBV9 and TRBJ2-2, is DSGVTQTPKHLITATGQRVTLRCSPRSGDLSVYWYQQSLDQGLQFLIQYYNGEERAKGNILERFSAQQFPDLHSELNLSSLELGDSALYFCASSGRTASTGELFFGEGSRLTVL.

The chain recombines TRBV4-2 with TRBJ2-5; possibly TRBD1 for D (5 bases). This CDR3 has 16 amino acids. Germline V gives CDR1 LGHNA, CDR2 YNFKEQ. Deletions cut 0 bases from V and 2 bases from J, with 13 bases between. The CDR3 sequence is CASSQEGQGIQETQYF. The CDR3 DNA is TGTGCCAGCAGCCAAGAAGGCCAGGGAATACAAGAGACCCAGTACTTC.

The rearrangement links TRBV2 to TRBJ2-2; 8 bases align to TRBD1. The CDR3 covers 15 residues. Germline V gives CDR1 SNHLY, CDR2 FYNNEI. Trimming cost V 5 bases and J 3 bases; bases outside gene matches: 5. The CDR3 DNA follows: TGTGCCAGCAGTCGTTGGACAGGGTACACCGGGGAGCTGTTTTTT. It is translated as CASSRWTGYTGELFF.

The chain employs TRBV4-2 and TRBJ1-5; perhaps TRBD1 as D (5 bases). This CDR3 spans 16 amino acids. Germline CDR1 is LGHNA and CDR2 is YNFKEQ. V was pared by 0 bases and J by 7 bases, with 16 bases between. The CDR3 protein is CASSQDFLGVGQPQHF. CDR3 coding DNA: TGTGCCAGCAGCCAAGATTTTTTAGGGGTGGGGCAGCCCCAGCATTTT.

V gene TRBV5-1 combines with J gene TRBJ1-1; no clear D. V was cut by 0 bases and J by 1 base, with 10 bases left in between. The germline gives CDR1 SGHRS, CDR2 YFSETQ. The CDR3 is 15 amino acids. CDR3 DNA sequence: TGCGCCAGCAGCTTGGAAGCGCTTGGGAACACTGAAGCTTTCTTT. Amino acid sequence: CASSLEALGNTEAFF.

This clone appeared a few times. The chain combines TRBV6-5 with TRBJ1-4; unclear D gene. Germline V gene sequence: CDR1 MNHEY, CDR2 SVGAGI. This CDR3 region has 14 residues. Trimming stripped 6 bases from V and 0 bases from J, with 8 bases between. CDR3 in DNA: TGTGCCAGCAGCCGACAAGCAACTAATGAAAAACTGTTTTTT. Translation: CASSRQATNEKLFF.

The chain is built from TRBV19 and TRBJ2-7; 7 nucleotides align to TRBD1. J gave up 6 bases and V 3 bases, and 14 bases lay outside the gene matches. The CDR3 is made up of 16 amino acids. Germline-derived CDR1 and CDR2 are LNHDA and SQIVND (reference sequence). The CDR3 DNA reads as TGTGCCAGTAGTATTAAAGATTGGGGACAGACCAGCGAGCAGTACTTC. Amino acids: CASSIKDWGQTSEQYF. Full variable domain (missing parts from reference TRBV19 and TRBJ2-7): DGGITQSPKYLFRKEGQNVTLSCEQNLNHDAMYWYRQDPGQGLRLIYYSQIVNDFQKGDIAEGYSVSREKKESFPLTVTSAQKNPTAFYLCASSIKDWGQTSEQYFGPGTRLTVT.

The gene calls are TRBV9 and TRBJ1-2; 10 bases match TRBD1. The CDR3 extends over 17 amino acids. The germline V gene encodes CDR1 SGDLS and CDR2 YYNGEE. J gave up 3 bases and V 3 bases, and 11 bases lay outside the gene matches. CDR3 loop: CASSEPGTGARDYGYTF. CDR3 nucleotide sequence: TGTGCCAGCAGCGAGCCCGGGACAGGGGCTAGGGACTATGGCTACACCTTC.

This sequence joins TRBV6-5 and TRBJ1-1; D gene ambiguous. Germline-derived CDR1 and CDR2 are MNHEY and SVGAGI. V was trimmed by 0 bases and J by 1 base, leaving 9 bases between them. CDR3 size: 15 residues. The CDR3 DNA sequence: TGTGCCAGCAGTTACTCGGGCAGATCGAACACTGAAGCTTTCTTT. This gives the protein CASSYSGRSNTEAFF.

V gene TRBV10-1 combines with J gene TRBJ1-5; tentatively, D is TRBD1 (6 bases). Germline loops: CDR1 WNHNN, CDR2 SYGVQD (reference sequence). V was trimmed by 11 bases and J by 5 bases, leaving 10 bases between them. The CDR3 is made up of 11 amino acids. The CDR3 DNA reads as TGCGCCCCCAAGGGGGATCAGCCCCAGCATTTT. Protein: CAPKGDQPQHF.

CDR3 protein: CASSLAISGSYEQYF. As DNA, the CDR3 is TGTGCCAGCAGTTTGGCTATTAGCGGGAGCTACGAGCAGTACTTC. This chain joins TRBV27 and TRBJ2-7; 9 bases line up with TRBD2. V lost 3 bases to trimming and J lost 3 bases; unmatched junction nucleotides: 6. The CDR3 runs to 15 residues. Germline-derived CDR1 and CDR2 are MNHEY and SMNVEV (reference sequence).

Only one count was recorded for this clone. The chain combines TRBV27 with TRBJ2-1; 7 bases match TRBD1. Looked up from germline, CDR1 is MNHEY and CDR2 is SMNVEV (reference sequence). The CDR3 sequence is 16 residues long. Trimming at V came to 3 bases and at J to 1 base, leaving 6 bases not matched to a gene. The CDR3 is CASSFRQGLSYNEQFF. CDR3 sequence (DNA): TGTGCCAGCAGTTTCAGACAGGGCCTTTCCTACAATGAGCAGTTCTTC.

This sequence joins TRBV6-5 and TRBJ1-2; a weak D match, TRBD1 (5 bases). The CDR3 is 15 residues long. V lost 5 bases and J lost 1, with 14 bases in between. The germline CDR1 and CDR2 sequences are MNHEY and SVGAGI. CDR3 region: CASSRGAGLNYGYTF. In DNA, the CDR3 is TGTGCCAGCAGTCGCGGGGCGGGGCTTAACTATGGCTACACCTTC.

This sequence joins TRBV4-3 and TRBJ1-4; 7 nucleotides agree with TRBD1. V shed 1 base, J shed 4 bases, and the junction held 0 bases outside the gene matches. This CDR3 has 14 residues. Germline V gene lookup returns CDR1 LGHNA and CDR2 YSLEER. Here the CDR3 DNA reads TGCGCCAGCAGCCAAGGACAGGGTAATGAAAAACTGTTTTTT. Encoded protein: CASSQGQGNEKLFF.

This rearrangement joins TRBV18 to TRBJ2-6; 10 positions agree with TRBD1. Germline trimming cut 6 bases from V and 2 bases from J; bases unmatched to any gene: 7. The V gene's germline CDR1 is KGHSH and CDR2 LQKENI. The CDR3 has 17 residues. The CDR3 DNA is TGTGCCAGCTCGTCCGGGACAGGGGTCCCTGGGGCCAACGTCCTGACTTTC. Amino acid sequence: CASSSGTGVPGANVLTF.